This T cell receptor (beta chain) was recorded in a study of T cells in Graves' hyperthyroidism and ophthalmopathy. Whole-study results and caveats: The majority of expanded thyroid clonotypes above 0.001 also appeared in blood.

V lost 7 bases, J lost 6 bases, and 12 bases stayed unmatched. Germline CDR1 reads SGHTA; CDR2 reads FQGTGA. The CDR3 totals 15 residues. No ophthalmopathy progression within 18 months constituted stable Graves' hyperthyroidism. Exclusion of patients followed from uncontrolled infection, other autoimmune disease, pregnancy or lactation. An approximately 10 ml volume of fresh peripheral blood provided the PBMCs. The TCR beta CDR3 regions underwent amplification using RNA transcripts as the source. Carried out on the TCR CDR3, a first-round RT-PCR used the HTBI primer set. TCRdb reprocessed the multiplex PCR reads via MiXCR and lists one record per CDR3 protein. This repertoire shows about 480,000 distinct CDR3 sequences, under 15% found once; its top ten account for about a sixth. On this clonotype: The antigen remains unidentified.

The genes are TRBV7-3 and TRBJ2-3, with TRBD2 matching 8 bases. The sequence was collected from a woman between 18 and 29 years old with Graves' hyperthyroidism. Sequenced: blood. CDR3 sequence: CASNPLLAEGDTQYF. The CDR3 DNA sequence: TGTGCCAGCAATCCTCTACTAGCGGAGGGGGATACGCAGTATTTT.